The T cell receptor beta chain described here comes from a study of cytomegalovirus exposure and HLA in healthy donors. Overall study findings and caveats: Investigators reported 150 to 200 TCR beta chains as tied to cytomegalovirus. Whilst most TCR sequences proved rare, a subset of public TCRs occurred across many donors. Most of the CMV-associated TCR beta chains (in a later analysis) appeared to be HLA-restricted.

Remarks on this clone: No antigen is known for it.

The PCR had 60 Vbeta and 13 Jbeta primers. Only in-frame clones appear in the TCRdb table, and some are missing; sequencing was by immunoSEQ multiplex PCR. This sample has some 150,000 clones, with 75% to 90% found just once. Germline assignment: CDR1 SGHTA and CDR2 FQGNSA. The CDR3 extends over 11 amino acids. V was shortened by 5 bases and J by 6 bases, with 8 bases between the two germline ends. The origin of this receptor is a woman aged 45 to 65 in good health and CMV-seropositive. The chain couples TRBV7-2 to TRBJ2-7, with D maybe TRBD2 (6 bases). Sequencing was carried out using PBMCs. The CDR3 is CASSPGGEQYF. The CDR3 DNA is TGTGCCAGCAGCCCCGGGGGCGAGCAGTACTTC.